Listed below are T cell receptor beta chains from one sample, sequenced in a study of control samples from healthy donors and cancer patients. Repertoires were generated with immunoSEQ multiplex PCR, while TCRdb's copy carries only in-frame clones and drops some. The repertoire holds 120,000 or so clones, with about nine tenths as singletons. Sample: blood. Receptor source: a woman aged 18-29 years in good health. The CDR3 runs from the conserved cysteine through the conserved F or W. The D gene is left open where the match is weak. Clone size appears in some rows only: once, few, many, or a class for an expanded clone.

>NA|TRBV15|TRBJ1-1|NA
TGTGCCACCAGGAGGCTAAGAAACACTGAAGCTTTCTTT
CATRRLRNTEAFF
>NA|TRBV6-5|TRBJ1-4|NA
TGTGCCAGCTCTGTAGGACGCCACAATGAAAAACTGTTTTTT
CASSVGRHNEKLFF
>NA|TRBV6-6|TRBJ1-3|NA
TGTGCCAGCAGCGACGTACAGGGTTACTCTGGAAACACCATATATTTT
CASSDVQGYSGNTIYF
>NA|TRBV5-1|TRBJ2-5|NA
TGCGCCAGCAGCTTGGTTCTGGGGTGGAAGACCCAGTACTTC
CASSLVLGWKTQYF
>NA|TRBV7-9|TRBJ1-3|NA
TGTGCCAGCAGCTTAGCCGGGCCGGGAAACACCATATATTTT
CASSLAGPGNTIYF
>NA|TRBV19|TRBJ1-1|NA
TGTGCCAGTAATCCACGGGTAGGGCAGATGAACACTGAAGCTTTCTTT
CASNPRVGQMNTEAFF
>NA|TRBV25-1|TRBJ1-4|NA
TGTGCCAGCAGTGAATTCGGAAAACTGTTTTTT
CASSEFGKLFF
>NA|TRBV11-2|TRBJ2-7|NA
TGTGCCAGCAGCTTAGCTTTGGACCGTAGCTCCTACGAGCAGTACTTC
CASSLALDRSSYEQYF
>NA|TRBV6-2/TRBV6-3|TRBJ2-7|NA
TGTGCCAGCAGCTCCGGGATGAGTTCCTACGAGCAGTACTTC
CASSSGMSSYEQYF
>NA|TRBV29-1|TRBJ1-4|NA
TGCAGCGTCGGACATCCGGGGGAAAAACTGTTTTTT
CSVGHPGEKLFF
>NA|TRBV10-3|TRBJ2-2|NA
TGTGCCATCAGGGAGCGACCTAGGGGCGGGGAGCTGTTTTTT
CAIRERPRGGELFF
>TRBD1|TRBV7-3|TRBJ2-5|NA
TGTGCCAGCAGCTTAACAGGACAGGGGGCGAGAGAGACCCAGTACTTC
CASSLTGQGARETQYF
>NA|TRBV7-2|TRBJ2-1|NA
TGTGCCAGCAGCGCAACTAATGAGCAGTTCTTC
CASSATNEQFF
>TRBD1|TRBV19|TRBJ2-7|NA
TGTGCCAGTAGTATACCAGGGGGAGAGCAGTACTTC
CASSIPGGEQYF
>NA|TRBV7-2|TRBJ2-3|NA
TGTGCCAGCAGCTCCGTACAGGATACGCAGTATTTT
CASSSVQDTQYF
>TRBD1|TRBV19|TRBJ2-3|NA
TGTGCCAGTAGTCTCGGACAGGGGGCGGATACGCAGTATTTT
CASSLGQGADTQYF
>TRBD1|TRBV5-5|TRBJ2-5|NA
TGTGCCAGCAGATGGGACAGGGGGCGCCTAGAGACCCAGTACTTC
CASRWDRGRLETQYF
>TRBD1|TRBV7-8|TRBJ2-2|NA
TGTGCCAGCAGGCCGGGGACAGTTGGCGGGGAGCTGTTTTTT
CASRPGTVGGELFF
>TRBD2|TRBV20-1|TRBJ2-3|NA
TGCAGTGCTAGTCTCAGTGGCGGGGGAAGTACTAGCGGGAGAAGGACAGATACGCAGTATTTT
CSASLSGGGSTSGRRTDTQYF
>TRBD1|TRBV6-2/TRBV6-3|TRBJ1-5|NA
TGTGCCAGCAGTTATTCAGGGGGAGCACATCAGCCCCAGCATTTT
CASSYSGGAHQPQHF
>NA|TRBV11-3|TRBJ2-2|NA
TGTGCCAGCAGCTCTCCCCGTCAGGTCGGGGAGCTGTTTTTT
CASSSPRQVGELFF
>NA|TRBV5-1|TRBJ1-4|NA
TGCGCCAGCAGGCAGGGAACTAATGAAAAACTGTTTTTT
CASRQGTNEKLFF
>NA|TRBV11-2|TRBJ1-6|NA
TGTGCCAGCTGTTATGTTGGGGGGGGAGTCAATTCACCCCTCCACTTT
CASCYVGGGVNSPLHF
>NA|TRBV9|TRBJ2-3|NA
TGTGCCAGCAGCGTAGAGGGCGGATCTAGCACAGATACGCAGTATTTT
CASSVEGGSSTDTQYF
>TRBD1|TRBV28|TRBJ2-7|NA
TGTGCCAGTCGAACCGGGACAGGGACCCACGAGCAGTACTTC
CASRTGTGTHEQYF
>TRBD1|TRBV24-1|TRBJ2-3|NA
TGTGCCACCAGTAAAAGAGCGGGACAGGGGAAGGCTGGAGGCACAGATACGCAGTATTTT
CATSKRAGQGKAGGTDTQYF
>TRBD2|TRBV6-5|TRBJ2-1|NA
TGTGCCAGCAGTAAACTAGCGGGGGGTCTCAATGAGCAGTTCTTC
CASSKLAGGLNEQFF
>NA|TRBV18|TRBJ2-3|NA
TGTGCCAGCTCACCGGGGACAGATACGCAGTATTTT
CASSPGTDTQYF
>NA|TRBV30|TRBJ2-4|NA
TGTGCCTGGAGTGTAGGGGGTGCATCCAAAAACATTCAGTACTTC
CAWSVGGASKNIQYF
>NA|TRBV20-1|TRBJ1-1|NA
TGCAGTGCTAGACAGGGTCCTGAAGCTTTCTTT
CSARQGPEAFF
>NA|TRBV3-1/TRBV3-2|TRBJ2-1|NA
TGTGCCAGCAGCCAAGACTTCCCGGGGACTCCCTACAATGAGCAGTTCTTC
CASSQDFPGTPYNEQFF
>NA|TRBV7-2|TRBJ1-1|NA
TGTGCCAGCAGCTTAATGATGGACACTGAAGCTTTCTTT
CASSLMMDTEAFF
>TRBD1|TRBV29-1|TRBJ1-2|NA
TGCAGCGTTGGACAGGGGGACGGGTGGGGCTACACCTTC
CSVGQGDGWGYTF
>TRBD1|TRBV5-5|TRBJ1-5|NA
TGTGCCAGCAGCGAACTCGGACAGGGGGCTAACAATCAGCCCCAGCATTTT
CASSELGQGANNQPQHF
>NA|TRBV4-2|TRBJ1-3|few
TGTGCCAGCAGCCCCCGGGACATCTACTCTGGAAACACCATATATTTT
CASSPRDIYSGNTIYF
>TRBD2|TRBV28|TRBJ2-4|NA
TGTGCCAGCAGTTCGGAACTAGCGGGGCAAAACATTCAGTACTTC
CASSSELAGQNIQYF
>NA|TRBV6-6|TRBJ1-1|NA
TGTGCCAGCGGCCTCCGTAAGAACACTGAAGCTTTCTTT
CASGLRKNTEAFF
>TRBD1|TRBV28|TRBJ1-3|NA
TGTGCCAGCAGTTTACGGACAGGGCCTGGAAACACCATATATTTT
CASSLRTGPGNTIYF
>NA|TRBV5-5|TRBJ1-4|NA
TGTGCCAGCAGCTTGGAACACCTGAATGAAAAACTGTTTTTT
CASSLEHLNEKLFF
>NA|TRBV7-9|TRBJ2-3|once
TGTGCCAGCAGCTTACTAGATTCAGATACGCAGTATTTT
CASSLLDSDTQYF
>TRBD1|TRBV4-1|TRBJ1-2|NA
TGCGCCAGCAGCCAACGTATGGCCGGGACAGACACTTATGGCTACACCTTC
CASSQRMAGTDTYGYTF
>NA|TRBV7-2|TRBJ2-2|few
TGTGCCAGCAGCTTAGGTAGAATAGGTAGGGGCGGGACCGGGGAGCTGTTTTTT
CASSLGRIGRGGTGELFF
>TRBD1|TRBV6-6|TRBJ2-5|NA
TGTGCCAGCAGAACAGGGGCAGAGACCCAGTACTTC
CASRTGAETQYF
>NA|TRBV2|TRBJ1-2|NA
TGTGCCAGCAGTGAAGAGATCCCTAGGGTCTCTAACTATGGCTACACCTTC
CASSEEIPRVSNYGYTF
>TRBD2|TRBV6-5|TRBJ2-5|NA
TGTGCCAGCAGCCGGACTAGCGGGGTCATAGAGACCCAGTACTTC
CASSRTSGVIETQYF
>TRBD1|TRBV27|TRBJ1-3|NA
TGTGCCAGCAGCCCACAGGGGTTTCCCAACACCATATATTTT
CASSPQGFPNTIYF
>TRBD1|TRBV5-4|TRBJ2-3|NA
TGTGCCAGCAGAACCGGGACAGGGTACCCAGATACGCAGTATTTT
CASRTGTGYPDTQYF
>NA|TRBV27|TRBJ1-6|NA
TGTGCCAGCAGTTTCAGTTATAATTCACCCCTCCACTTT
CASSFSYNSPLHF
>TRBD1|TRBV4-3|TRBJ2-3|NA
TGCGCCAGCAGCCAAGAGGATCACAGGGGCTTGAGCACAGATACGCAGTATTTT
CASSQEDHRGLSTDTQYF
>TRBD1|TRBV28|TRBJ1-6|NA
TGTGCCAGCAGTTTAAGTGACAGGGAGAATTCACCCCTCCACTTT
CASSLSDRENSPLHF
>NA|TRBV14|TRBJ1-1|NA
TGTGCCAGCAGCCAACCGGGGAACATGGGCACTGAAGCTTTCTTT
CASSQPGNMGTEAFF
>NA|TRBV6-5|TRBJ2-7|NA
TGTGCCAGCAGTTACTCCACAGGCTCCCACTACGAGCAGTACTTC
CASSYSTGSHYEQYF
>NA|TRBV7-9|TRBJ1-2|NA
TGTGCCAGCAGCCCCGGGGACTATGGCTACACCTTC
CASSPGDYGYTF
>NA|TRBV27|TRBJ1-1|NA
TGTGCCAGCAGTTTAGGGTTCAACTTTGGGACTGAAGCTTTCTTT
CASSLGFNFGTEAFF
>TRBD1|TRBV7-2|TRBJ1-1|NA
TGTGCCAGCAGCATTAGGACAGGGATTCTGAACACTGAAGCTTTCTTT
CASSIRTGILNTEAFF
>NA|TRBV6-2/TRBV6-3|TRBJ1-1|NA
TGTGCCAGCAGTTATGAGCCGCACACTGAAGCTTTCTTT
CASSYEPHTEAFF
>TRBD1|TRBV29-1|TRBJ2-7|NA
TGCAGCGTTGGGAGGATATCCGGGACAGGGGAAAACGAGCAGTACTTC
CSVGRISGTGENEQYF
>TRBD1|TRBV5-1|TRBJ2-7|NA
TGCGCCAGCAGCTTGGCCGGCACACAGGGGTACGAGCAGTACTTC
CASSLAGTQGYEQYF
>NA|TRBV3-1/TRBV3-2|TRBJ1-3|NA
TGTGCCAGCAGCCAAGACTGGGACGCCGATCCCCAAGGAAACACCATATATTTT
CASSQDWDADPQGNTIYF
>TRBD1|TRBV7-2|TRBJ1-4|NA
TGTGCCAGCAGCTTAGTACAGGGGACTAATGAAAAACTGTTTTTT
CASSLVQGTNEKLFF